Listed here are 20 T cell receptor beta chains from one sample, sequenced in a study of identical twins. Each CDR3 protein is one row after TCRdb ran MiXCR on the 5' RACE reads. The table has about 210,000 distinct CDR3 sequences, over 8% seen once. Material: memory (CD45RO+) T cells sorted from blood. These receptors were obtained from a woman between 18 and 29 years old in good health.

The V call is TRBV20-1, the J call TRBJ1-5; TRBD1 aligns across 8 bases. The CDR3 extends over 14 amino acids. Germline V CDR1 and CDR2: DFQATT, SNEGSKA (reference sequence). V shed 5 bases and J 1 base; nucleotides not matched to a gene: 4. This chain's CDR3 is CSAAGQASNQPQHF. As DNA, the CDR3 is TGCAGTGCTGCGGGACAGGCAAGCAATCAGCCCCAGCATTTT.

The rearrangement links TRBV27 to TRBJ2-3; 9 bases are shared with TRBD2. The V gene end was trimmed by 4 bases and the J gene end by 5 bases; junction bases not matched to a gene: 7. The germline CDR1 and CDR2 sequences are MNHEY and SMNVEV (reference sequence). The CDR3 is made up of 15 amino acids. CDR3: CASSWGRGGGDTQYF. The CDR3 DNA reads TGTGCCAGCAGTTGGGGGCGGGGGGGTGGAGATACGCAGTATTTT.

This clonotype has ten or more counts. The genes are TRBV6-5 and TRBJ1-6; D not resolved. V lost 4 bases and J lost 8, with 12 bases in between. Germline CDR1 is MNHEY and CDR2 is SVGAGI. This CDR3 region has 14 residues. For the CDR3, the DNA is TGTGCCAGCAGTTCCCCTCTGCGGGATTCACCCCTCCACTTT. Its protein is CASSSPLRDSPLHF.

This chain joins TRBV6-1 and TRBJ1-5; tentative D call: TRBD1 (5 bases). Trimming stripped 5 bases from V and 5 bases from J, with 13 bases between. The CDR3 contains 14 residues. The germline CDR1 and CDR2 sequences are MNHNS and SASEGT. The CDR3 coding sequence is TGTGCCAGCAGTATCCGCGGGGGAGATCAGCCCCAGCATTTT. Amino acids: CASSIRGGDQPQHF.

A note on this clonotype: This may stem from a read error, because a much larger clone lies one nucleotide away. The rearrangement links TRBV4-3 to TRBJ2-7, with D possibly being TRBD2 (5 bases). Germline V lookup: CDR1 LGHNA, CDR2 YSLEER. The CDR3 has 16 amino acids. This CDR3 reads CAGSQGHVSGAYEQYF. The CDR3 nucleotides read TGCGCCGGCAGCCAAGGCCATGTGAGCGGAGCCTACGAGCAGTACTTC.

This chain connects TRBV12-3 or TRBV12-4 to TRBJ1-3, with D unresolved. V was trimmed by 5 bases and J by 0 bases, leaving 14 bases between them. This CDR3 comprises 16 residues. The CDR3 DNA reads as TGTGCCAGCAGTCGGACTTACTTGGGCTCTGGAAACACCATATATTTT. The encoded protein is CASSRTYLGSGNTIYF.

This clonotype was observed a handful of times. The chain joins TRBV10-3 to TRBJ2-5; tentative D call: TRBD2 (7 bases). CDR3 length: 14 amino acids. In germline, CDR1 is ENHRY, CDR2 SYGVKD. Trimming removed 10 bases from V and 4 bases from J, with 19 bases in between. The CDR3 is CATRGGGAGETQYF. CDR3 DNA sequence: TGTGCCACCCGCGGAGGGGGGGCCGGAGAGACCCAGTACTTC.

There are a few counts of this clonotype. The chain uses TRBV27 and TRBJ1-2; 8 bases are a match to TRBD1. V trimming: 6 bases; J trimming: 3 bases; junction bases outside the gene matches: 3. The germline CDR1 and CDR2 sequences are MNHEY and SMNVEV (reference sequence). This CDR3 contains 13 residues. The CDR3 spells CASRLTGDYGYTF. The CDR3 DNA is TGTGCCAGCAGGCTGACAGGGGACTATGGCTACACCTTC.

This clonotype was observed a few times. The chain couples TRBV3-1 to TRBJ2-2; TRBD1 aligns across 8 bases. The junction had 1 base not matched to a gene; V was cut back by 3 bases and J by 4 bases. This CDR3 has 14 amino acids. Germline CDR1 is LGHDT and CDR2 is YNNKEL (reference sequence). In nucleotides, the CDR3 is TGTGCCAGCAGCCAGACAGGGGTCACCGGGGAGCTGTTTTTT. Its protein product is CASSQTGVTGELFF.

This clonotype has at least ten counts. The chain carries TRBV12-3 or TRBV12-4 and TRBJ1-5; D gene unclear. Trimming stripped 6 bases from V and 1 base from J, with 4 bases between. CDR3 length equals 12 residues. CDR3 bases: TGTGCCAGCAGCAGAAGCAATCAGCCCCAGCATTTT. Its translation: CASSRSNQPQHF.

The genes are TRBV29-1 and TRBJ2-1; D may correspond to TRBD1 or TRBD2 (5 bases each). The CDR3 has 12 amino acids. Trimming took 7 bases from V and 9 from J, leaving 16 bases between them. Germline V lookup: CDR1 SQVTM, CDR2 ANQGSEA. This CDR3 is CSGGRVVGEQFF. As DNA, the CDR3 is TGCAGCGGGGGACGAGTAGTTGGTGAGCAGTTCTTC.

This clonotype was seen more than once but under ten times. The J gene is TRBJ2-6, the V gene TRBV12-3 or TRBV12-4; D gene uncertain. Trimming stripped 4 bases from V and 5 bases from J, with 3 bases between. The CDR3 contains 12 residues. CDR3 bases: TGTGCCAGCAGTTCTAGGGCCAACGTCCTGACTTTC. This sequence encodes CASSSRANVLTF.

The chain has TRBV5-1 and TRBJ2-7; D remains ambiguous. Trimming pared 7 bases from V and 7 bases from J, leaving 18 bases between. This CDR3 has 13 amino acids. Germline V gene sequence: CDR1 SGHRS, CDR2 YFSETQ. The CDR3: CASRFDPSLEQYF. Written as DNA, the CDR3 is TGCGCCAGCCGATTCGACCCTAGTCTGGAGCAGTACTTC.

This clonotype occurred many times. The rearrangement uses TRBV10-3 and TRBJ1-2; D is possibly TRBD1 (6 bases). Germline V gene lookup returns CDR1 ENHRY and CDR2 SYGVKD. The CDR3 contains 13 residues. Deletions cut 10 bases from V and 4 bases from J, with 16 bases between. CDR3 in DNA: TGTGCCACCGCAACCGGGACACCCTATGGCTACACCTTC. Its protein product is CATATGTPYGYTF.

This clonotype has a handful of counts. J is TRBJ1-1 and V is TRBV20-1, with 8 bases lining up with TRBD1. The CDR3 has 14 residues. The germline gives CDR1 DFQATT, CDR2 SNEGSKA (reference sequence). The V segment lost 8 bases and the J segment 4 bases; nucleotides outside the gene matches: 12. The CDR3 DNA reads as TGCAGTACCTCAGAGACAGGGGATTCCACTGAAGCTTTCTTT. Translation gives CSTSETGDSTEAFF.

The chain combines TRBV7-9 with TRBJ2-5, with a tentative D call TRBD1 (5 bases). Germline CDR1 reads SEHNR; CDR2 reads FQNEAQ (reference sequence). The CDR3 length is 14 residues. Trimming took 1 base from V and 6 from J, leaving 12 bases between them. The CDR3 spells CASSLGGEAKTQYF. The CDR3 region has the DNA TGTGCCAGCAGCTTAGGGGGCGAAGCGAAGACCCAGTACTTC. Using reference TRBV7-9 and TRBJ2-5 for the parts outside the CDR3, the full variable domain is DTGVSQNPRHKITKRGQNVTFRCDPISEHNRLYWYRQTLGQGPEFLTYFQNEAQLEKSRLLSDRFSAERPKGSFSTLEIQRTEQGDSAMYLCASSLGGEAKTQYFGPGTRLLVL.

The gene calls are TRBV7-6 and TRBJ2-7; D possibly corresponds to TRBD1 (6 bases). The CDR3 runs to 13 residues. Germline V gene sequence: CDR1 SGHVS, CDR2 FNYEAQ. Trimming removed 3 bases from V and 11 bases from J, with 17 bases in between. The CDR3 region has the DNA TGTGCCAGCAGCTTGCAGGCCCGGGACACTAAGTACTTC. This sequence encodes CASSLQARDTKYF.

This clonotype has more than one count but fewer than ten. The V gene is TRBV5-6, the J gene TRBJ2-1; 7 bases line up with TRBD2. With V trimmed by 0 bases and J by 0 bases, 3 bases remained unmatched. The length of the CDR3 is 16 residues. Germline-derived CDR1 and CDR2 are SGHDT and YYEEEE. Here the CDR3 DNA reads TGTGCCAGCAGCTTGGCAGCGGGGAGCTCCTACAATGAGCAGTTCTTC. Its protein product is CASSLAAGSSYNEQFF.

The sample holds one count of this clonotype. The CDR3 DNA is TGCAGTGCTAGAGATTGGGACAGGGGTGGCGGGGAGCTGTTTTTT. It is translated as CSARDWDRGGGELFF. The chain combines TRBV20-1 with TRBJ2-2; 10 bases are shared with TRBD1. The CDR3 is 15 residues long. Per germline, CDR1 DFQATT and CDR2 SNEGSKA (reference sequence). V lost 0 bases, J lost 7 bases, and 5 bases stayed unmatched.

This clonotype has only one observation. The chain carries TRBV6-1 and TRBJ2-3; 11 bases match TRBD2. The last part of the DNA fits TRBJ2-1 better; the J call may be wrong. The CDR3 has 17 residues. Germline CDR1 is MNHNS and CDR2 is SASEGT. DNA for the CDR3: TGTGCCAGCAGGGCCTTCTCGACTAGCGGGATTCGGGGTGAGCAGTTCTTC. Translation: CASRAFSTSGIRGEQFF.